This T cell receptor beta chain came from a study of T cell responses to AZD1222 COVID-19 vaccine. Whole-study context: Pooling of second doses given at about 4 or about 12 weeks was done. Findings and caveats of the study: Spike-specific TCR breadth and depth were elevated following two AZD1222 doses.

Germline V gives CDR1 SGHVS, CDR2 FNYEAQ. There are 13 residues in the CDR3. Between the trimmed V and J ends, which lost 1 base and 7 bases, there was a span of 8 bases. This clone was found once. No antigen is known for it. Here immunoSEQ multiplex PCR was the method, and the copy in TCRdb shows in-frame clones only, minus some. The sample holds about 85,000 clones, 65% to 90% seen once. The specimen was peripheral blood, collected on day 0 of AZD1222 vaccination. This receptor was identified in an adult in good health. V gene TRBV7-6 combines with J gene TRBJ2-1; D is possibly TRBD1 or TRBD2 (5 bases each). This CDR3 is CASSLGDGNEQFF. The CDR3 bases are TGTGCCAGCAGCTTAGGGGACGGTAATGAGCAGTTCTTC. Filled out from reference TRBV7-6 and TRBJ2-1, the complete variable domain reads GAGVSQSPRYKVTKRGQDVALRCDPISGHVSLYWYRQALGQGPEFLTYFNYEAQQDKSGLPNDRFSAERPEGSISTLTIQRTEQRDSAMYRCASSLGDGNEQFFGPGTRLTVL.